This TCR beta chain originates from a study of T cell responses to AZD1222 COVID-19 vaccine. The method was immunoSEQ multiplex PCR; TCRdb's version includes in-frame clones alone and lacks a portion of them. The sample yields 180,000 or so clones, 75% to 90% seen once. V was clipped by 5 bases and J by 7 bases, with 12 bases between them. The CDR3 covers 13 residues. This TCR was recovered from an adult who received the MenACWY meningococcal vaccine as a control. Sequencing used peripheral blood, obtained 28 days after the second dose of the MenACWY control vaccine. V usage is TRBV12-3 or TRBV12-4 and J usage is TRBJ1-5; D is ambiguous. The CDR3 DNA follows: TGTGCCAGCAGTAGGTTAGGCGGGCAGCCCCAGCATTTT. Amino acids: CASSRLGGQPQHF.